Below are 21 T cell receptor beta chains sequenced from a single sample in a study of technical replicates of blood from several donors. Using immunoSEQ multiplex PCR, the repertoire was profiled, and TCRdb retains in-frame clones only, with some absent. The data show tens of thousands of clones, roughly 98% seen once. Input material: T cells isolated from PBMCs. The receptors here all came from a human donor in good health.

The chain recombines TRBV6-4 with TRBJ2-2; D remains ambiguous. Germline assignment: CDR1 MRHNA and CDR2 SNTAGT. V was trimmed by 6 bases and J by 5 bases, leaving 10 bases between them. The CDR3 runs to 13 residues. This CDR3 is CASSEAATGELFF. DNA for the CDR3: TGTGCCAGCAGCGAGGCAGCGACCGGGGAGCTGTTTTTT.

The V and J genes are TRBV9 and TRBJ1-1; D is uncertain. Germline V gene data show CDR1 as SGDLS and CDR2 as YYNGEE. Trimming left V 4 bases short and J 0 bases short, with 13 bases between. The CDR3 runs 15 residues. The CDR3 sequence is CASSLSGDVNTEAFF. The DNA for the CDR3 is TGTGCCAGCAGCCTCTCCGGGGATGTGAACACTGAAGCTTTCTTT.

V and J are TRBV2 and TRBJ2-7, with 8 bases that match TRBD1. Germline V CDR1 and CDR2: SNHLY, FYNNEI. This CDR3 has 13 amino acids. V lost 8 bases, J lost 7 bases, and 10 bases stayed unmatched. CDR3 DNA sequence: TGTGCCAGCCGCACAGGGGGATTGGGGGAGCAGTACTTC. Its protein product is CASRTGGLGEQYF.

The chain is built from TRBV7-9 and TRBJ1-1; tentative D call: TRBD1 (6 bases). The V gene lost 5 bases and the J gene lost 1 base, with 17 bases spanning the gap. The CDR3 is made up of 16 amino acids. The germline CDR1 and CDR2 sequences are SEHNR and FQNEAQ (reference sequence). DNA of the CDR3: TGTGCCAGCAGCCCAGGGGTCACTTACCGGAACACTGAAGCTTTCTTT. It yields the protein CASSPGVTYRNTEAFF.

V gene TRBV10-2 combines with J gene TRBJ1-1; D unresolved. CDR3 length: 13 amino acids. CDR1 WSHSY and CDR2 SAAADI come from the germline V gene. V gave up 6 bases and J gave up 7 bases, with 15 bases separating them. The CDR3 is CASRADGGIEAFF. For the CDR3, the DNA is TGCGCCAGCAGGGCCGACGGCGGCATTGAAGCTTTCTTT.

The chain joins TRBV11-2 to TRBJ1-3, with D tentatively TRBD1 (5 bases). Trimming stripped 7 bases from V and 7 bases from J, with 14 bases between. Germline CDR1 SGHAT, CDR2 FQNNGV. This CDR3 is built from 13 residues. The CDR3 coding sequence is TGTGCCAGCACCATGGGACTCGGTAACACCATATATTTT. Translating gives CASTMGLGNTIYF.

This clone was recorded only once. The rearrangement links TRBV2 to TRBJ2-2, with D maybe TRBD1 (5 bases). The CDR3 runs 14 residues. Trimming left V 8 bases short and J 0 bases short, with 10 bases between. Germline CDR1 reads SNHLY; CDR2 reads FYNNEI. The CDR3 DNA follows: TGTGCCAGCGGGGCCAACGCGAACACCGGGGAGCTGTTTTTT. This encodes CASGANANTGELFF.

This chain joins TRBV6-5 and TRBJ2-7; 8 bases map to TRBD2. Germline V gene lookup returns CDR1 MNHEY and CDR2 SVGAGI. The CDR3 runs to 14 residues. The V segment lost 8 bases and the J segment 0 bases; nucleotides outside the gene matches: 6. The CDR3 protein is CASHRGGSSYEQYF. The DNA for the CDR3 is TGTGCCAGCCACCGGGGGGGCAGCTCCTACGAGCAGTACTTC.

The chain joins TRBV5-1 to TRBJ2-2; TRBD1 aligns across 8 bases. The CDR3 has 16 amino acids. Germline assignment: CDR1 SGHRS and CDR2 YFSETQ. V lost 3 bases, J lost 3 bases, and 7 bases stayed unmatched. The CDR3 here is CASSYDRGLDTGELFF. DNA of the CDR3: TGCGCCAGCAGCTACGACAGGGGCCTAGACACCGGGGAGCTGTTTTTT.

The V gene is TRBV2, the J gene TRBJ2-2; no reliable D call. This CDR3 spans 13 amino acids. The V end lost 6 bases, the J end lost 5 bases, and 10 bases lay between the germline ends. The germline CDR1 and CDR2 sequences are SNHLY and FYNNEI. The CDR3 nucleotides are TGTGCCAGCAGCTCGACAATTACCGGGGAGCTGTTTTTT. This codes for CASSSTITGELFF. Based on the CDR3 plus reference TRBV2 and TRBJ2-2, the full variable domain is EPEVTQTPSHQVTQMGQEVILRCVPISNHLYFYWYRQILGQKVEFLVSFYNNEISEKSEIFDDQFSVERPDGSNFTLKIRSTKLEDSAMYFCASSSTITGELFFGEGSRLTVL.

This clone was seen just once. The J gene is TRBJ1-1, the V gene TRBV10-2, with a tentative D call TRBD1 (6 bases). The germline V gene has CDR1 WSHSY and CDR2 SAAADI. The CDR3 runs 14 residues. V was clipped by 3 bases and J by 5 bases, with 13 bases between them. The CDR3 protein is CASSDGGPRTEAFF. The CDR3 bases are TGCGCCAGCAGTGACGGGGGGCCGAGAACTGAAGCTTTCTTT.

This clone was seen a single time. The J gene is TRBJ2-5, the V gene TRBV13; D is undetermined. The germline V gene has CDR1 PRHDT and CDR2 FYEKMQ (reference sequence). V was pared by 0 bases and J by 2 bases, with 4 bases between. The CDR3 totals 13 residues. The CDR3 nucleotides read TGTGCCAGCAGCTTAGGCGGGCAAGAGACCCAGTACTTC. This encodes CASSLGGQETQYF.

The chain joins TRBV9 to TRBJ2-7; D gene uncertain. The CDR3 extends over 14 amino acids. CDR1 and CDR2 (germline): SGDLS, YYNGEE. Between the trimmed V and J ends, which lost 0 bases and 2 bases, there was a span of 9 bases. The CDR3: CASSVDGQPYEQYF. The CDR3 nucleotides read TGTGCCAGCAGCGTAGATGGGCAGCCCTACGAGCAGTACTTC. The full variable domain, with the rest looked up from reference TRBV9 and TRBJ2-7, is DSGVTQTPKHLITATGQRVTLRCSPRSGDLSVYWYQQSLDQGLQFLIQYYNGEERAKGNILERFSAQQFPDLHSELNLSSLELGDSALYFCASSVDGQPYEQYFGPGTRLTVT.

For this clone: Other nucleotide sequences in the sample specify the same CDR3. The gene calls are TRBV2 and TRBJ1-1; D might be TRBD1 (5 bases). The CDR3 is made up of 13 amino acids. CDR1 is SNHLY and CDR2 is FYNNEI in the germline V gene. Trimming shortened V by 6 bases and J by 4 bases, and 12 bases separated the two germline ends. CDR3 DNA: TGTGCCAGCAGCGGAGACAGTGGCACTGAAGCTTTCTTT. As protein: CASSGDSGTEAFF.

In its sample, this clone was seen once. The chain employs TRBV6-1 and TRBJ1-4, with D unresolved. Per the germline V gene, CDR1 is MNHNS and CDR2 is SASEGT. The CDR3 length is 14 residues. Trimming removed 3 bases at V and 0 bases at J, with 5 bases between. In nucleotides, the CDR3 is TGTGCCAGCAGTGAGACAACAACTAATGAAAAACTGTTTTTT. Protein product: CASSETTTNEKLFF.

This chain links TRBV11-1 with TRBJ2-5; 7 bases agree with TRBD1. Germline CDR1 SGHAT, CDR2 FQDESV (reference sequence). The CDR3 is 12 residues long. Trimming cost V 6 bases and J 5 bases; bases outside gene matches: 3. The CDR3 DNA is TGTGCCAGCAGGACAGGGCTGGAGACCCAGTACTTC. It encodes CASRTGLETQYF. Complete variable domain (other parts from reference TRBV11-1 and TRBJ2-5): EAEVAQSPRYKITEKSQAVAFWCDPISGHATLYWYRQILGQGPELLVQFQDESVVDDSQLPKDRFSAERLKGVDSTLKIQPAELGDSAMYLCASRTGLETQYFGPGTRLLVL.

The chain employs TRBV25-1 and TRBJ2-7; 10 nucleotides align to TRBD1. This CDR3 region has 14 residues. Germline-derived CDR1 and CDR2 are MGHDK and SYGVNS. J gave up 9 bases and V 3 bases, and 8 bases lay outside the gene matches. CDR3 sequence (DNA): TGTGCCAGCAGTGAGTTAGGGGACAGGGGTCCGCAGTACTTC. This sequence encodes CASSELGDRGPQYF.

The rearrangement joins TRBV10-3 to TRBJ2-7, with 8 bases lining up with TRBD1. The CDR3 extends over 12 amino acids. CDR1 and CDR2 from the germline V gene are ENHRY and SYGVKD. Unmatched junction bases numbered 6, after V lost 10 bases and J lost 4 bases. The CDR3 loop reads CATSDREYEQYF. The CDR3 coding sequence is TGTGCCACCTCGGACAGGGAATACGAGCAGTACTTC.

The V call is TRBV5-4, the J call TRBJ1-2; weak D call: TRBD1 (6 bases). The germline V gene has CDR1 SGHNT and CDR2 YYREEE (reference sequence). Trimming shortened V by 4 bases and J by 8 bases, and 18 bases separated the two germline ends. The CDR3 loop spans 14 amino acids. CDR3 DNA: TGTGCCAGCAGCATCAACAGGGAGGGCAGAGGCTACACCTTC. It codes for CASSINREGRGYTF.

The chain has TRBV4-1 and TRBJ2-3; the match to TRBD2 covers 10 bases. CDR3 length equals 16 residues. CDR1 is MGHRA and CDR2 is YSYEKL in the germline V gene. The V gene end was trimmed by 3 bases and the J gene end by 3 bases; junction bases not matched to a gene: 6. Here the CDR3 DNA reads TGCGCCAGCAGCCAGGGCCCTAGCGGGAGAACAGATACGCAGTATTTT. This translates into CASSQGPSGRTDTQYF.

In nucleotides, the CDR3 is TGTGCCAGCAGGGGGACTCTAAGCCTCTACGAGCAGTACTTC. Encoded protein: CASRGTLSLYEQYF. J is TRBJ2-7 and V is TRBV27, with TRBD2 as a possible D gene (6 bases). Trimming shortened V by 6 bases and J by 3 bases, and 15 bases separated the two germline ends. This CDR3 has 14 residues. Germline-derived CDR1 and CDR2 are MNHEY and SMNVEV (reference sequence).